These 7 T cell receptor beta chains were all obtained from the same sample, sequenced in a study of T cell responses to AZD1222 COVID-19 vaccine. The method was immunoSEQ multiplex PCR; TCRdb's version includes in-frame clones alone and lacks a portion of them. The sample shows around 150,000 clones, 80% to 95% of them seen only once. Source: peripheral blood, taken 28 days after the second AZD1222 dose. These receptors were obtained from an adult who received the AZD1222 COVID-19 vaccine.

Worth noting for this clone: This specimen includes other DNA sequences encoding the same CDR3. The genes are TRBV5-1 and TRBJ2-7; D not certain. V lost 4 bases and J 2 bases, leaving 4 bases between the germline ends. This CDR3 has 11 amino acids. The germline V gene encodes CDR1 SGHRS and CDR2 YFSETQ. CDR3 amino acids: CASSLAYEQYF. The CDR3 coding sequence is TGCGCCAGCAGCCTAGCCTACGAGCAGTACTTC.

This clone appeared once. The DNA is omitted, as the CDR3 cannot be located on it reliably, and the CDR3 follows TCRdb's listing. The chain has TRBV6-6 and TRBJ1-1. The germline V gene has CDR1 MNHNY and CDR2 SVGAGI (reference sequence). The CDR3 totals 14 residues, both ends included. This CDR3 is CASSYVGPGTEAFF.

The rearrangement joins TRBV29-1 to TRBJ2-1; D gene uncertain. CDR3 size: 14 residues. V lost 5 bases and J lost 2, with 13 bases in between. Germline V lookup: CDR1 SQVTM, CDR2 ANQGSEA. The chain's CDR3 is CSVLGRVAYNEQFF. CDR3 DNA sequence: TGCAGCGTTCTAGGAAGGGTGGCCTACAATGAGCAGTTCTTC.

The rearrangement joins TRBV27 to TRBJ1-6, with D unresolved. This CDR3 is 12 amino acids long. Germline-derived CDR1 and CDR2 are MNHEY and SMNVEV (reference sequence). The V and J ends lost 3 bases and 13 bases respectively, with 10 bases between them. The CDR3 DNA sequence: TGTGCCAGCAGTTTGATGGCCGGTCCCCTCCACTTT. It is translated as CASSLMAGPLHF.

The chain recombines TRBV6-2 or TRBV6-3 with TRBJ2-7, with D perhaps TRBD1 (6 bases). Per germline, CDR1 MNHEY and CDR2 SVGEGT. The V and J ends lost 4 bases and 5 bases respectively, with 18 bases between them. The CDR3 totals 15 residues. For the CDR3, the DNA is TGTGCCAGCAGTTCACCTATAAACAGGGCTGACGAGCAGTACTTC. Translated, it gives CASSSPINRADEQYF.

The J gene is TRBJ2-6, the V gene TRBV5-1; 10 nucleotides agree with TRBD1. The CDR3 contains 16 residues. After removal of 5 bases from V and 2 bases from J, the junction contained 4 bases not matched to a gene. Germline CDR1 and CDR2: SGHRS and YFSETQ. The chain's CDR3 is CASRNGTGAGANVLTF. The CDR3 DNA reads as TGCGCCAGCAGAAATGGGACAGGGGCTGGGGCCAACGTCCTGACTTTC.

Comment on this clone: The identical CDR3 is also encoded by other nucleotide sequences in the sample. The chain employs TRBV5-1 and TRBJ2-7; a weak D match, TRBD2 (5 bases). Trimming removed 2 bases from V and 4 bases from J, with 7 bases in between. This CDR3 is 12 amino acids long. Germline CDR1 and CDR2: SGHRS and YFSETQ. Here the CDR3 DNA reads TGCGCCAGCAGCTTAGGAGGTTACGAGCAGTACTTC. Amino acids: CASSLGGYEQYF. The full variable domain, its missing parts supplied by reference TRBV5-1 and TRBJ2-7, is KAGVTQTPRYLIKTRGQQVTLSCSPISGHRSVSWYQQTPGQGLQFLFEYFSETQRNKGNFPGRFSGRQFSNSRSEMNVSTLELGDSALYLCASSLGGYEQYFGPGTRLTVT.